This TCR beta chain was obtained from a study of neurological immune-mediated disorders. Study results and limitations: The study found the most TCR clonal expansion in HTLV-1-associated myelopathy and the least in multiple sclerosis, below healthy controls.

This clonotype was counted ten times or more. Its antigen is unidentified. Trimming removed 2 bases at V and 2 bases at J, with 6 bases between. This CDR3 spans 12 amino acids. Germline V gives CDR1 DFQATT, CDR2 SNEGSKA (reference sequence). Time point specified: technical triplicate 1. The unsorted libraries were produced from 2 million PBMCs held at -80 C. The cDNA was synthesized by 5'RACE incorporating 10-nucleotide random UMIs. A single run covered 15-18 subjects with over 160 million TCR-beta sequences. Using its own MiXCR run on the 5' RACE reads, TCRdb lists one record per CDR3 protein. The sample contains tens of thousands of distinct CDR3 sequences, approximately 10% of which appear only once.

Material: PBMCs. The sequence came from a man between 60 and 75 years old with HTLV-1-associated myelopathy (HAM/TSP). This chain joins TRBV20-1 and TRBJ2-5, with D unclear. Here the CDR3 DNA reads TGCAGTGCTAGACGGCAACAAGAGACCCAGTACTTC. It yields the protein CSARRQQETQYF.